These 15 T cell receptor beta chains came from one sample sequenced in a study of naive and memory T cell subsets. The treatment here: skin biopsy from PPD injection site in Mantoux-positive individual. An oligonucleotide containing a UMI was ligated to the 3' end of TCR cDNA. The SP2 primer and nested alpha and beta constant region primers amplified ligated cDNA in four rounds. TCRdb processed the UMI-ligation and nested PCR reads anew with MiXCR; each CDR3 protein has one entry. Of around 35,000 distinct CDR3 sequences in the sample, around 10% were seen once. This specimen consisted of skin, obtained from a tuberculin skin test site. The receptors here all came from an adult in good health.

Ten or more counts support this clonotype. The chain links TRBV29-1 to TRBJ1-2; D remains unclear. V shed 4 bases and J shed 8 bases, with 14 bases lying between them. Germline CDR1 reads SQVTM; CDR2 reads ANQGSEA. The CDR3 has 12 residues. The CDR3 sequence: CSVVSQAGGYTF. DNA for the CDR3: TGCAGCGTTGTTTCCCAGGCGGGGGGCTACACCTTC. Together with reference TRBV29-1 and TRBJ1-2, the CDR3 gives the full variable domain: SAVISQKPSRDICQRGTSLTIQCQVDSQVTMMFWYRQQPGQSLTLIATANQGSEATYESGFVIDKFPISRPNLTFSTLTVSNMSPEDSSIYLCSVVSQAGGYTFGSGTRLTVV.

The chain has TRBV12-3 or TRBV12-4 and TRBJ2-2; 14 nucleotides match TRBD2. The CDR3 length is 15 residues. The trim removed 6 bases at V and 5 bases at J, leaving 2 bases unmatched. The CDR3 loop is CASRRTSGGTGELFF. CDR3 in DNA: TGTGCCAGCAGGCGGACTAGCGGGGGGACCGGGGAGCTGTTTTTT.

There are a few counts of this clonotype. J is TRBJ2-2 and V is TRBV7-9; 9 nucleotides line up with TRBD1. This CDR3 comprises 18 residues. Germline V gene sequence: CDR1 SEHNR, CDR2 FQNEAQ (reference sequence). Losses at the gene ends were 2 bases for V and 1 base for J; bases not matched to a gene: 8. CDR3 nucleotides: TGTGCCAGCAGCTTAAATATTTTGGGACAGGGGAACACCGGGGAGCTGTTTTTT. It encodes CASSLNILGQGNTGELFF.

The chain combines TRBV12-3 or TRBV12-4 with TRBJ1-5; 8 nucleotides agree with TRBD1. The J segment lost 0 bases and the V segment lost 2 bases, leaving 6 bases of the junction unmatched. This CDR3 region has 17 residues. The CDR3: CASSLTTGVASNQPQHF. The DNA of the CDR3 is TGTGCCAGCAGTTTAACGACAGGGGTTGCTAGCAATCAGCCCCAGCATTTT.

This clonotype was detected many times. This sequence joins TRBV6-5 and TRBJ2-1, with 11 bases identical to TRBD2. Trimming removed 3 bases from V and 7 bases from J; junction bases left unmatched: 2. CDR3 length equals 14 residues. Germline assignment: CDR1 MNHEY and CDR2 SVGAGI. The CDR3 sequence is CASSYSGGANEQFF. For the CDR3, the DNA is TGTGCCAGCAGTTATAGCGGGGGGGCAAATGAGCAGTTCTTC.

In its sample, this clonotype was seen many times. The rearrangement uses TRBV6-6 and TRBJ2-3; D possibly corresponds to TRBD2 (5 bases). Germline V gene sequence: CDR1 MNHNY, CDR2 SVGAGI (reference sequence). V was shortened by 6 bases and J by 10 bases, with 20 bases between the two germline ends. This CDR3 region has 14 residues. CDR3 loop: CASRLKPGFGSQYF. In nucleotides, the CDR3 is TGTGCCAGCAGACTCAAGCCGGGGTTCGGCTCGCAGTATTTT.

This clonotype was counted only a few times. This sequence joins TRBV30 and TRBJ2-7, with D possibly being TRBD1 (5 bases). Per the germline V gene, CDR1 is GTSNPN and CDR2 is SVGIG (reference sequence). V was cut by 2 bases and J by 5 bases, with 19 bases left in between. This CDR3 is 15 amino acids long. The CDR3 DNA reads as TGTGCCTGGAGTCCAAAAGGGCAGGGCTGGAACGAGCAGTACTTC. Residues: CAWSPKGQGWNEQYF.

At least ten counts were recorded for this clonotype. The chain recombines TRBV12-3 or TRBV12-4 with TRBJ2-1; 12 bases align to TRBD2. The CDR3 covers 15 residues. V lost 6 bases and J lost 5; bases outside the gene matches: 5. CDR3 DNA sequence: TGTGCCAGCAGCCCCTGGACTAGCGGGGACAATGAGCAGTTCTTC. It is translated as CASSPWTSGDNEQFF.

This clonotype appeared many times. This chain links TRBV11-3 with TRBJ2-1, with 7 bases aligning to TRBD1. Germline lookup yields CDR1 SGHNT and CDR2 YENEEA. V shed 10 bases and J 9 bases; nucleotides not matched to a gene: 12. This CDR3 comprises 13 residues. The CDR3, as DNA: TGTGCCACCCGGGACAGAGCTCTGGGTGAGCAGTTCTTC. It is translated as CATRDRALGEQFF.

The gene calls are TRBV20-1 and TRBJ1-1; D uncertain. CDR3 length equals 12 residues. Germline V gene sequence: CDR1 DFQATT, CDR2 SNEGSKA (reference sequence). The V end was cut by 4 bases, the J end by 1 base, with 7 bases between. CDR3 in DNA: TGCAGTGCTACTGAACAGAACACTGAAGCTTTCTTT. This encodes CSATEQNTEAFF.

V is TRBV20-1 and J is TRBJ2-7, with 7 bases identical to TRBD2. Germline V gene sequence: CDR1 DFQATT, CDR2 SNEGSKA (reference sequence). The CDR3 loop spans 14 amino acids. Trimming removed 7 bases from V and 2 bases from J; junction bases left unmatched: 11. Written as DNA, the CDR3 is TGCAGTGTATGGCTAGCGGAGGCCCCCTACGAGCAGTACTTC. Amino acids: CSVWLAEAPYEQYF.

The sample holds many counts of this clonotype. The chain has TRBV20-1 and TRBJ2-3, with 12 bases fitting TRBD2. The CDR3 runs to 18 residues. Germline CDR1 and CDR2: DFQATT and SNEGSKA (reference sequence). V shed 1 base, J shed 8 bases, and the junction held 16 bases outside the gene matches. The DNA of the CDR3 is TGCAGTGCTAGAGGTGATCTAGCGGGAGGGATCCCCATTGGTACGCAGTATTTT. This translates into CSARGDLAGGIPIGTQYF.

The chain couples TRBV20-1 to TRBJ1-2, with 7 bases aligning to TRBD1. Germline CDR1 is DFQATT and CDR2 is SNEGSKA (reference sequence). With V trimmed by 5 bases and J by 2 bases, 5 bases remained unmatched. The CDR3 sequence is 13 residues long. The CDR3 reads CSAATGLNYGYTF. DNA of the CDR3: TGCAGTGCTGCGACAGGGCTAAACTATGGCTACACCTTC.

This clonotype was counted many times. The V gene is TRBV12-3 or TRBV12-4, the J gene TRBJ2-1; possible D gene TRBD1, 6 bases. This CDR3 spans 15 amino acids. V was cut by 5 bases and J by 8 bases, with 19 bases left in between. The CDR3 nucleotides read TGTGCCAGCAGTGAGGACAGAGGTCCAGTCTATGAGCAGTTCTTC. Translating it yields CASSEDRGPVYEQFF.

This clonotype was counted ten times or more. The chain is built from TRBV12-3 or TRBV12-4 and TRBJ2-1, with a tentative D call TRBD1 (5 bases). Trimming left V 5 bases short and J 0 bases short, with 14 bases between. The CDR3 is 16 residues long. CDR3 sequence reads: CASSVYRTLSYNEQFF. CDR3 nucleotides: TGTGCCAGCAGTGTTTACAGGACCCTCTCCTACAATGAGCAGTTCTTC.